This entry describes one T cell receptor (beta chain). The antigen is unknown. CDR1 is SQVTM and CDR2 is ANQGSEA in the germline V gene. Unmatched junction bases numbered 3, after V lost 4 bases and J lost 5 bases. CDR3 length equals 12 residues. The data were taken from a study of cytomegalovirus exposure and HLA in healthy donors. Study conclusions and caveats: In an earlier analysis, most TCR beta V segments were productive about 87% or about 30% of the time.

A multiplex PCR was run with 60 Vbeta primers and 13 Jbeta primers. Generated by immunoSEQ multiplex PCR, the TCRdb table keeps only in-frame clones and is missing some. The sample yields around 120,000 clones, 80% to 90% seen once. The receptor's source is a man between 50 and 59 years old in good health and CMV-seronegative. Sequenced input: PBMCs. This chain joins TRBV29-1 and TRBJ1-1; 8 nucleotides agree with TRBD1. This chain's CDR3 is CSVGQGKTEAFF. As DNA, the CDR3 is TGCAGCGTTGGACAGGGGAAGACTGAAGCTTTCTTT.